The T cell receptor (beta chain) under discussion was sequenced for a study of T cells expressing NK-cell markers. The CDR3 length is 14 residues. General observations from the study: Whether expanded NKG2C+ T cell clones were HCMV-specific remained unclear. Several donors likewise had their CD3+CD56-NKG2C+ fraction led by these clonotypes.

Synthesis of TCR beta cDNA relied on 5'RACE template switching carrying UMIs. From the 5' RACE reads, TCRdb lists one entry per CDR3 protein and no DNA. Its table lists about 460,000 distinct CDR3 sequences. About this clonotype: Its specificity is not known.

The sample consisted of blood T cells: a sorted CD56 or NKG2C T cell subset, CD4+ or CD8+ T cells, or bulk PBMC T cells (not recorded which). The chain couples TRBV12-3 or TRBV12-4 to TRBJ2-3. This clonotype originated in a woman between 45 and 60 years old in good health. This CDR3 is CASCPGGGTDTQYF.